These 25 T cell receptor beta chains came from one sample sequenced in a study of cytomegalovirus exposure and HLA in healthy donors. Vbeta (60) and Jbeta (13) primers were used in the PCR. Measured with immunoSEQ multiplex PCR; TCRdb has only the in-frame clones, and not every one. The data hold some 160,000 clones, with about 70% observed a single time. The sequenced material came from PBMCs. These receptors were taken from a man in his fifties or sixties in good health and CMV-seronegative.

In this sample, this clone turned up a few times. This chain uses TRBV5-1 with TRBJ2-7; maybe TRBD1 (5 bases). The V end lost 3 bases, the J end lost 4 bases, and 14 bases lay between the germline ends. CDR1 is SGHRS, CDR2 YFSETQ, per germline. The CDR3 sequence is 14 residues long. The CDR3 loop is CASSSTPDSYEQYF. The CDR3 DNA is TGCGCCAGCAGCTCCACGCCAGACAGTTACGAGCAGTACTTC.

The V gene is TRBV4-3, the J gene TRBJ2-1, with 9 bases fitting TRBD2. This CDR3 has 15 residues. Trimming at V came to 4 bases and at J to 5 bases, leaving 6 bases not matched to a gene. The germline V gene encodes CDR1 LGHNA and CDR2 YSLEER. Written as DNA, the CDR3 is TGCGCCAGCAGCCGAAGGGGACTAGCTAACAATGAGCAGTTCTTC. It is translated as CASSRRGLANNEQFF.

The CDR3 DNA follows: TGTGCCGCGACCGGGAGCGCCACCGGGGAGCTGTTTTTT. Translation gives CAATGSATGELFF. The V and J genes are TRBV6-5 and TRBJ2-2; possible D gene TRBD2, 6 bases. This CDR3 is 13 amino acids long. Germline V gene lookup returns CDR1 MNHEY and CDR2 SVGAGI. The V end lost 11 bases, the J end lost 4 bases, and 14 bases lay between the germline ends.

This chain uses TRBV6-1 with TRBJ2-1; TRBD1 aligns across 7 bases. The ends lost 5 bases at V and 6 bases at J; junction bases unmatched: 10. The CDR3 runs 15 residues. Germline V lookup: CDR1 MNHNS, CDR2 SASEGT. CDR3 protein: CASSLQGTRFNEQFF. CDR3 DNA: TGTGCCAGCAGTTTACAGGGGACGCGATTCAATGAGCAGTTCTTC.

The rearrangement uses TRBV5-4 and TRBJ2-2; D is unresolved. The ends were cut back, 7 bases at V and 4 bases at J, with 5 bases in the middle. The CDR3 sequence is 11 residues long. CDR1 is SGHNT, CDR2 YYREEE, per germline (reference sequence). In nucleotides, the CDR3 is TGTGCCAGCGGCGGCACCGGGGAGCTGTTTTTT. It translates to CASGGTGELFF.

This clone showed up just a few times. The chain recombines TRBV30 with TRBJ1-5; TRBD1 is a possible D gene (6 bases). V lost 0 bases and J 1 base, leaving 16 bases between the germline ends. Germline V gene lookup returns CDR1 GTSNPN and CDR2 SVGIG (reference sequence). This CDR3 contains 17 residues. The CDR3: CAWSVRIGGISNQPQHF. The DNA for the CDR3 is TGTGCCTGGAGTGTACGAATAGGGGGAATAAGCAATCAGCCCCAGCATTTT.

This clone occurred a few times. V and J are TRBV19 and TRBJ1-5; D is uncertain. Per germline, CDR1 LNHDA and CDR2 SQIVND (reference sequence). Trimming stripped 6 bases from V and 2 bases from J, with 17 bases between. The CDR3 has 16 residues. The chain's CDR3 is CASRWREPQGNQPQHF. For the CDR3, the DNA is TGTGCCAGTAGGTGGAGGGAGCCCCAGGGCAATCAGCCCCAGCATTTT.

This clone appeared a few times. The rearrangement links TRBV28 to TRBJ2-2; 13 bases fit TRBD2. Germline V gene data show CDR1 as MDHEN and CDR2 as SYDVKM. This CDR3 has 23 amino acids. V trimming: 7 bases; J trimming: 7 bases; junction bases outside the gene matches: 30. The CDR3 DNA is TGTGCCAGCACCCTTCCCCTCTTAGGTGGGACGGGGGGGACTAGCGGGACTGACGGGGAGCTGTTTTTT. This gives the protein CASTLPLLGGTGGTSGTDGELFF.

The CDR3 here is CASSSDRGNEKLFF. The CDR3 DNA follows: TGTGCCAGCAGCTCCGACAGGGGAAATGAAAAACTGTTTTTT. The chain recombines TRBV7-9 with TRBJ1-4; 8 bases map to TRBD1. Germline V gene sequence: CDR1 SEHNR, CDR2 FQNEAQ (reference sequence). CDR3 size: 14 residues. J was trimmed by 5 bases and V by 4 bases; bases with no gene match: 3.

A few counts support this clone. The CDR3 reads CASEASGGSSYNEQFF. CDR3 DNA: TGCGCCAGCGAGGCTAGCGGAGGGAGCTCCTACAATGAGCAGTTCTTC. The rearrangement links TRBV5-1 to TRBJ2-1, with 7 bases matching TRBD2. Germline loops: CDR1 SGHRS, CDR2 YFSETQ. Losses at the gene ends were 7 bases for V and 0 bases for J; bases not matched to a gene: 10. The CDR3 runs 16 residues. The entire variable domain, with the rest obtained from reference TRBV5-1 and TRBJ2-1, is as follows: KAGVTQTPRYLIKTRGQQVTLSCSPISGHRSVSWYQQTPGQGLQFLFEYFSETQRNKGNFPGRFSGRQFSNSRSEMNVSTLELGDSALYLCASEASGGSSYNEQFFGPGTRLTVL.

This clone was seen a few times. The rearrangement joins TRBV20-1 to TRBJ2-5, with 7 positions matching TRBD1. V lost 6 bases, J lost 5 bases, and 3 bases stayed unmatched. Germline CDR1 reads DFQATT; CDR2 reads SNEGSKA (reference sequence). The CDR3 consists of 11 residues. In DNA, the CDR3 is TGCAGTGCGAGGGGGCAGGAGACCCAGTACTTC. Protein product: CSARGQETQYF.

The chain uses TRBV9 and TRBJ2-5; the match to TRBD1 covers 7 bases. The CDR3 runs to 14 residues. Germline V gene data show CDR1 as SGDLS and CDR2 as YYNGEE. Losses at the gene ends were 3 bases for V and 7 bases for J; bases not matched to a gene: 9. The CDR3 DNA sequence: TGTGCCAGCAGCGGCCGACAGGGAATCGGGACCCAGTACTTC. It specifies CASSGRQGIGTQYF.

V is TRBV7-9 and J is TRBJ1-1; D not resolved. CDR3 length: 14 amino acids. V lost 0 bases to trimming and J lost 8 bases, with 13 bases between them. The germline V gene encodes CDR1 SEHNR and CDR2 FQNEAQ (reference sequence). CDR3 bases: TGTGCCAGCAGCTTAGCGGTAGGCAGGCCCGAAGCTTTCTTT. Its protein is CASSLAVGRPEAFF.

This chain connects TRBV5-1 to TRBJ1-1, with 11 bases identical to TRBD1. Trimming at V came to 5 bases and at J to 7 bases, leaving 4 bases not matched to a gene. Per germline, CDR1 SGHRS and CDR2 YFSETQ. The CDR3 sequence is 13 residues long. The CDR3 loop is CASRRTGGVEAFF. As DNA, the CDR3 is TGCGCCAGCAGGCGGACAGGGGGCGTTGAAGCTTTCTTT.

This sequence joins TRBV19 and TRBJ2-7; D not resolved. Trimming left V 5 bases short and J 0 bases short, with 14 bases between. CDR1 LNHDA and CDR2 SQIVND come from the germline V gene (reference sequence). The CDR3 is 15 amino acids. CDR3 nucleotides: TGTGCCAGTAGTCGCTCTACCACCGCCTCCTACGAGCAGTACTTC. It yields the protein CASSRSTTASYEQYF.

The chain uses TRBV9 and TRBJ2-5; maybe TRBD2 (6 bases). Trimming left V 2 bases short and J 4 bases short, with 15 bases between. The CDR3 contains 15 residues. Germline CDR1 SGDLS, CDR2 YYNGEE. CDR3: CASSVLLAPGETQYF. CDR3 bases: TGTGCCAGCAGCGTCCTACTAGCTCCTGGAGAGACCCAGTACTTC.

With regard to this clone: One junction end disagrees with the germline gene, perhaps due to a read error. V is TRBV5-6 and J is TRBJ2-1; 12 nucleotides line up with TRBD2. CDR1 and CDR2 (germline): SGHDT, YYEEEE. The CDR3 spans 18 residues. CDR3 residues: CASSDGRLAGVSNNEQFF. CDR3 sequence (DNA): TGTGCCAGCAGCGACGGCCGACTAGCGGGAGTCTCCAACAATGAGCAGTTCTTC.

The chain uses TRBV28 and TRBJ2-5; a weak D match, TRBD2 (5 bases). Trimming pared 6 bases from V and 0 bases from J, leaving 14 bases between. This CDR3 region has 15 residues. Germline V gene sequence: CDR1 MDHEN, CDR2 SYDVKM. The CDR3 reads CASSTRLLYQETQYF. CDR3 in DNA: TGTGCCAGCAGCACCCGACTACTGTACCAAGAGACCCAGTACTTC.

The chain links TRBV11-2 to TRBJ1-3; 8 nucleotides line up with TRBD1. This CDR3 has 16 amino acids. The junction had 6 bases not matched to a gene; V was cut back by 5 bases and J by 0 bases. CDR1 and CDR2 (germline): SGHAT, FQNNGV. CDR3 DNA sequence: TGTGCCAGCAGCCGGGACAGGATGAACTCTGGAAACACCATATATTTT. Translating gives CASSRDRMNSGNTIYF.

The rearrangement links TRBV5-1 to TRBJ2-7; TRBD2 might be the D (6 bases). V was clipped by 5 bases and J by 0 bases, with 21 bases between them. This CDR3 has 17 amino acids. CDR1 is SGHRS, CDR2 YFSETQ, per germline. The CDR3 region has the DNA TGCGCCAGCAGACCGGCTTCCTCTAGCGCGAGCTCCTACGAGCAGTACTTC. It encodes CASRPASSSASSYEQYF.

CDR3 sequence (DNA): TGTGCCAGCAGTTTATCCACAGGGGGTACCGACAATGAGCAGTTCTTC. It encodes CASSLSTGGTDNEQFF. The chain uses TRBV28 and TRBJ2-1, with 8 positions matching TRBD1. The CDR3 sequence is 16 residues long. CDR1 is MDHEN, CDR2 SYDVKM, per germline. Germline trimming cut 1 base from V and 5 bases from J; bases unmatched to any gene: 7.

The chain is built from TRBV28 and TRBJ2-3; 7 bases agree with TRBD1. The CDR3 runs 13 residues. J was trimmed by 9 bases and V by 6 bases; bases with no gene match: 9. Germline V gene data show CDR1 as MDHEN and CDR2 as SYDVKM. CDR3 region: CASRATGVGTQYF. In DNA form, the CDR3 reads TGTGCCAGCAGAGCTACAGGGGTCGGCACGCAGTATTTT.

The chain recombines TRBV5-1 with TRBJ1-1; D gene unclear. V was shortened by 0 bases and J by 0 bases, with 9 bases between the two germline ends. The germline V gene encodes CDR1 SGHRS and CDR2 YFSETQ. This CDR3 is 15 amino acids long. The CDR3 bases are TGCGCCAGCAGCTTGGGCGCAGGTATGAACACTGAAGCTTTCTTT. Translating it yields CASSLGAGMNTEAFF.

This clone was seen more than once but under ten times. J is TRBJ1-1 and V is TRBV5-8; 7 bases match TRBD1. V shed 4 bases, J shed 2 bases, and the junction held 2 bases outside the gene matches. The CDR3 is 13 residues long. The germline CDR1 and CDR2 sequences are SGHTS and YDEGEE. The CDR3 sequence: CASSRDSNTEAFF. The CDR3 DNA reads TGTGCCAGCAGCCGGGACAGTAACACTGAAGCTTTCTTT.

The genes are TRBV6-5 and TRBJ2-5; D unresolved. Per germline, CDR1 MNHEY and CDR2 SVGAGI. V was shortened by 7 bases and J by 1 base, with 10 bases between the two germline ends. This CDR3 has 13 residues. Here the CDR3 reads CASTIDTQETQYF. CDR3 nucleotides: TGTGCCAGCACTATTGACACCCAAGAGACCCAGTACTTC.